This T cell receptor beta chain was retrieved from a study of blood T cells in healthy people across ages. Points from the study as a whole: When set beside aged donors, long-lived donors presented more naive CD4+ cells and higher diversity. There was a strong correlation between TCR beta diversity and naive T cell percentage.

Combining a sample-barcoded 5' primer with a J-beta primer mix, a second PCR ran for roughly 7 to 12 cycles. There were at least 3 million CDR3-containing paired-end reads obtained from each sample. Using its own MiXCR run on the 5' RACE reads, TCRdb lists one record per CDR3 protein. The data contain 1.5 million to 2 million distinct CDR3 sequences, roughly 27% of them singletons. This CDR3 is built from 15 residues. Germline CDR1 reads SGDLS; CDR2 reads YYNGEE. Remarks on this clonotype: Antigen unknown. At one boundary the junction diverges from the germline segment, which might be a read error.

V usage is TRBV9 and J usage is TRBJ2-1, with TRBD2 matching 7 bases. Sequencing input: blood. The receptor comes from a woman aged 25 to 39 in good health. The CDR3 reads CASNVASGTVNEQFF. The CDR3 coding sequence is TGTGCCAGCAACGTAGCCAGCGGGACCGTCAATGAGCAGTTCTTC. The whole variable domain, remainder taken from reference TRBV9 and TRBJ2-1, is DSGVTQTPKHLITATGQRVTLRCSPRSGDLSVYWYQQSLDQGLQFLIQYYNGEERAKGNILERFSAQQFPDLHSELNLSSLELGDSALYFCASNVASGTVNEQFFGPGTRLTVL.